The 27 T cell receptor beta chains below come from one sample, sequenced in a study of T-cell reconstitution after alpha-beta-depleted transplantation in children. Unique molecular identifiers tagged the TCRbeta library. One entry per CDR3 protein results from TCRdb running MiXCR on the PCR reads. This table holds hundreds of thousands of distinct CDR3 sequences, under 15% found once. The input for sequencing was PBMCs, taken before TCRalphabeta/CD19-depleted stem cell transplant. These receptors all stem from a girl aged 2-9 years with congenital amegakaryocytic thrombocytopenia, due to receive a stem cell transplant.

The chain links TRBV20-1 to TRBJ1-3; D is undetermined. This CDR3 contains 12 residues. CDR1 is DFQATT, CDR2 SNEGSKA, per germline (reference sequence). Between the trimmed V and J ends, which lost 7 bases and 0 bases, there was a span of 7 bases. The CDR3: CSVQYSGNTIYF. The CDR3 coding sequence is TGCAGTGTTCAGTACTCTGGAAACACCATATATTTT.

This clonotype was detected ten times or more. The CDR3 region has the DNA TGCGCCAGCAGCTTTGGAGTGAGGGAAGCCATGGTGACAACTAATGAAAAACTGTTTTTT. Translating it yields CASSFGVREAMVTTNEKLFF. V usage is TRBV5-1 and J usage is TRBJ1-4; D is unresolved. The V end lost 2 bases, the J end lost 0 bases, and 23 bases lay between the germline ends. The CDR3 is made up of 20 amino acids. Germline V gene sequence: CDR1 SGHRS, CDR2 YFSETQ.

This clonotype was observed many times. The CDR3 here is CSVAGTGAYEQYF. CDR3 DNA: TGCAGCGTTGCCGGGACAGGGGCCTACGAGCAGTACTTC. The gene calls are TRBV29-1 and TRBJ2-7, with 10 bases identical to TRBD1. The length of the CDR3 is 13 residues. Trimming took 4 bases from V and 2 from J; bases not matched to a gene: 2. The germline gives CDR1 SQVTM, CDR2 ANQGSEA.

This clonotype was seen a handful of times. CDR3 DNA: TGCAGTGCCAGCACTAGCGGGAGGTCAGATACGCAGTATTTT. Translated, it gives CSASTSGRSDTQYF. V usage is TRBV20-1 and J usage is TRBJ2-3; 12 nucleotides line up with TRBD2. The CDR3 length is 14 residues. J gave up 4 bases and V 6 bases, and 5 bases lay outside the gene matches. The V gene's germline CDR1 is DFQATT and CDR2 SNEGSKA (reference sequence).

This clonotype was detected ten times or more. The chain carries TRBV7-8 and TRBJ2-7; D uncertain. Trimming cost V 6 bases and J 4 bases, with 16 bases left between them. There are 14 residues in the CDR3. Germline V gene lookup returns CDR1 SGHVS and CDR2 FQNEAQ. The CDR3 bases are TGTGCCAGCAGTAAAAATTATCAAACGTACGAGCAGTACTTC. Amino acids: CASSKNYQTYEQYF.

The rearrangement joins TRBV29-1 to TRBJ1-1; 9 bases map to TRBD1. V shed 7 bases, J shed 7 bases, and the junction held 16 bases outside the gene matches. Germline V gene data show CDR1 as SQVTM and CDR2 as ANQGSEA. The CDR3 sequence is 15 residues long. CDR3 in amino acids: CSGYRGPVTGHEAFF. Written as DNA, the CDR3 is TGCAGCGGCTACAGGGGGCCGGTGACCGGGCATGAAGCTTTCTTT.

The V and J genes are TRBV2 and TRBJ2-1; D may be TRBD1 (10 bases). CDR1 is SNHLY, CDR2 FYNNEI, per germline. The CDR3 contains 16 residues. V gave up 6 bases and J gave up 3 bases, with 18 bases separating them. For the CDR3, the DNA is TGTGCCAGCAGGACTAGCGGACAGGGGGTCTACAATGAGCAGTTCTTC. This gives the protein CASRTSGQGVYNEQFF.

This clonotype occurred many times. This chain joins TRBV20-1 and TRBJ2-5, with TRBD1 as a possible D gene (6 bases). V was pared by 1 base and J by 2 bases, with 20 bases between. The germline CDR1 and CDR2 sequences are DFQATT and SNEGSKA (reference sequence). The CDR3 length is 17 residues. Here the CDR3 DNA reads TGCAGTGCTAGAGCCTCCCTACAGGGCCCTTCTCAAGAGACCCAGTACTTC. Translated: CSARASLQGPSQETQYF.

This clonotype occurred many times. V gene TRBV20-1 combines with J gene TRBJ2-1; D is undetermined. The CDR3 is 15 amino acids. Trimming removed 2 bases from V and 8 bases from J, with 19 bases in between. Germline values: CDR1 DFQATT, CDR2 SNEGSKA (reference sequence). CDR3 DNA: TGCAGTGCTAGAATTATCGCTAGAGTTGGGCATGAGCAGTTCTTC. Its protein product is CSARIIARVGHEQFF.

The chain employs TRBV2 and TRBJ2-7; no reliable D call. CDR1 is SNHLY, CDR2 FYNNEI, per germline. The CDR3 length is 14 residues. The V end lost 4 bases, the J end lost 0 bases, and 10 bases lay between the germline ends. CDR3 region: CASSAQGISYEQYF. The CDR3 nucleotides are TGTGCCAGCAGTGCCCAAGGGATCTCCTACGAGCAGTACTTC.

This chain connects TRBV24-1 to TRBJ2-2, with D perhaps matching TRBD1 (5 bases). The V end lost 6 bases, the J end lost 6 bases, and 19 bases lay between the germline ends. The CDR3 spans 16 residues. Looked up from germline, CDR1 is KGHDR and CDR2 is SFDVKD. In DNA, the CDR3 is TGTGCCACCAGTCTATCTCCCTTATGGGGCGCCGGGGAGCTGTTTTTT. Amino acid sequence: CATSLSPLWGAGELFF.

This clonotype has just a few counts. J is TRBJ2-2 and V is TRBV11-2; no definite D call. This CDR3 has 15 amino acids. Deletions cut 5 bases from V and 6 bases from J, with 16 bases between. Germline CDR1 is SGHAT and CDR2 is FQNNGV. CDR3 DNA: TGTGCCAGCAGCCCCTCCCACGCGAGGTCCGGGGAGCTGTTTTTT. It yields the protein CASSPSHARSGELFF.

This clonotype appeared a few times. The chain carries TRBV25-1 and TRBJ2-5; no clear D gene. In germline, CDR1 is MGHDK, CDR2 SYGVNS. Trimming pared 5 bases from V and 2 bases from J, leaving 9 bases between. The CDR3 consists of 13 residues. CDR3 bases: TGTGCCAGCAGTTTGGATCAACAAGAGACCCAGTACTTC. Its translation is CASSLDQQETQYF.

On this clonotype itself: A read error may explain this, as a much larger clone is one base away. This chain connects TRBV6-1 to TRBJ2-7; 9 nucleotides agree with TRBD2. Germline V gives CDR1 MNHNS, CDR2 SASEGT. This CDR3 is built from 15 residues. The J segment lost 5 bases and the V segment lost 5 bases, leaving 10 bases of the junction unmatched. CDR3 amino acids: CASSQAGGPIHEQYF. CDR3 nucleotides: TGTGCCAGCAGTCAGGCGGGAGGGCCTATTCACGAGCAGTACTTC.

This clonotype was detected a few times. The chain couples TRBV12-3 or TRBV12-4 to TRBJ2-2, with 13 positions matching TRBD2. V trimming: 5 bases; J trimming: 6 bases; junction bases outside the gene matches: 12. The CDR3 is 18 residues long. Here the CDR3 reads CASSPAPGLAGLAGELFF. The CDR3 DNA sequence: TGTGCCAGCAGTCCAGCGCCGGGACTAGCGGGATTAGCCGGGGAGCTGTTTTTT.

Regarding this clonotype: This clone may be a read error of a much larger clone one base away. The V and J genes are TRBV20-1 and TRBJ1-1; no clear D gene. Germline-derived CDR1 and CDR2 are DFQATT and SNEGSKA (reference sequence). This CDR3 comprises 12 residues. This CDR3 reads CSGRVGNTEAFF. CDR3 in DNA: TGCAGTGGTAGAGTTGGGAACACTGAAGCTTTCTTT.

The V and J genes are TRBV6-1 and TRBJ1-2, with no clear D. Trimming shortened V by 1 base and J by 0 bases, and 15 bases separated the two germline ends. In germline, CDR1 is MNHNS, CDR2 SASEGT. The CDR3 covers 17 residues. The DNA for the CDR3 is TGTGCCAGCAGTGAAGGTTGGGGTTACCAGGCTAACTATGGCTACACCTTC. Its protein product is CASSEGWGYQANYGYTF.

The CDR3 is CASSFALGGASGRKSISYEQYF. DNA of the CDR3: TGTGCCAGCAGTTTCGCTTTAGGAGGGGCTAGCGGGAGGAAATCTATCTCCTACGAGCAGTACTTC. This chain joins TRBV28 and TRBJ2-7, with 11 bases aligning to TRBD2. Germline loops: CDR1 MDHEN, CDR2 SYDVKM. The V segment lost 3 bases and the J segment 0 bases; nucleotides outside the gene matches: 22. The CDR3 runs to 22 residues.

This clonotype was counted many times. The chain links TRBV20-1 to TRBJ2-1, with 9 positions matching TRBD2. There are 13 residues in the CDR3. The ends lost 5 bases at V and 8 bases at J; junction bases unmatched: 7. The germline V gene encodes CDR1 DFQATT and CDR2 SNEGSKA (reference sequence). CDR3 sequence reads: CSASGTSSHEQFF. The DNA for the CDR3 is TGCAGTGCTTCCGGGACTAGCTCCCATGAGCAGTTCTTC.

This clonotype was detected many times. This chain joins TRBV28 and TRBJ2-7, with D perhaps TRBD2 (6 bases). This CDR3 spans 13 amino acids. Germline lookup yields CDR1 MDHEN and CDR2 SYDVKM. The V and J ends lost 6 bases and 1 base respectively, with 10 bases between them. CDR3 residues: CASRTRGSYEQYF. CDR3 nucleotide sequence: TGTGCCAGCAGGACTAGAGGTTCCTACGAGCAGTACTTC. The whole variable domain, remainder taken from reference TRBV28 and TRBJ2-7, is DVKVTQSSRYLVKRTGEKVFLECVQDMDHENMFWYRQDPGLGLRLIYFSYDVKMKEKGDIPEGYSVSREKKERFSLILESASTNQTSMYLCASRTRGSYEQYFGPGTRLTVT.

Ten or more counts support this clonotype. V is TRBV10-3 and J is TRBJ2-1; D possibly matches TRBD1 or TRBD2 (6 bases each). There are 13 residues in the CDR3. V lost 4 bases to trimming and J lost 13 bases, with 17 bases between them. From germline, CDR1 is ENHRY and CDR2 SYGVKD. The CDR3 loop reads CAISGGARVVQFF. In nucleotides, the CDR3 is TGTGCCATCAGTGGGGGGGCCCGGGTGGTTCAGTTCTTC.

This clonotype was detected ten times or more. The chain employs TRBV5-1 and TRBJ2-1; D gene uncertain. The CDR3 is 12 amino acids. CDR1 and CDR2 (germline): SGHRS, YFSETQ. Deletions cut 0 bases from V and 7 bases from J, with 5 bases between. The CDR3: CASSLEGNEQFF. CDR3 coding DNA: TGCGCCAGCAGCTTGGAAGGGAATGAGCAGTTCTTC.

This clonotype was picked up a small number of times. The rearrangement joins TRBV3-1 to TRBJ2-3, with a tentative D call TRBD2 (5 bases). Trimming pared 3 bases from V and 5 bases from J, leaving 12 bases between. The length of the CDR3 is 14 residues. Germline CDR1 reads LGHDT; CDR2 reads YNNKEL (reference sequence). The CDR3 reads CASSQASGGDTQYF. CDR3 sequence (DNA): TGTGCCAGCAGCCAGGCAAGCGGAGGAGATACGCAGTATTTT.

This clonotype was detected only a few times. DNA for the CDR3: TGTGCCAGTAGTATAGCGGGATCAGATACGCAGTATTTT. It translates to CASSIAGSDTQYF. The rearrangement links TRBV19 to TRBJ2-3, with D perhaps matching TRBD2 (5 bases). This CDR3 contains 13 residues. The V gene lost 1 base and the J gene lost 4 bases, with 6 bases spanning the gap. The germline CDR1 and CDR2 sequences are LNHDA and SQIVND (reference sequence).

V gene TRBV5-6 combines with J gene TRBJ2-1; D possibly corresponds to TRBD2 (6 bases). The germline gives CDR1 SGHDT, CDR2 YYEEEE. There are 15 residues in the CDR3. V was pared by 4 bases and J by 9 bases, with 20 bases between. The CDR3, as DNA: TGTGCCAGCAGCCCAGGACTCCGGGAGAGAATTGAGCAGTTCTTC. Protein product: CASSPGLRERIEQFF.

This clonotype was detected ten times or more. J is TRBJ1-5 and V is TRBV20-1; a possible D gene is TRBD1 (5 bases). The CDR3 consists of 14 residues. Germline V gene data show CDR1 as DFQATT and CDR2 as SNEGSKA (reference sequence). Between the trimmed V and J ends, which lost 3 bases and 3 bases, there was a span of 12 bases. The DNA of the CDR3 is TGCAGTGCTAGTTTTCGGGGACCCAATCAGCCCCAGCATTTT. Translation: CSASFRGPNQPQHF.

This clonotype was seen at least ten times. The chain is built from TRBV12-3 or TRBV12-4 and TRBJ2-4; 10 bases fit TRBD2. V dropped 7 bases and J dropped 4; count of bases not matched to a gene: 4. CDR3 size: 14 residues. CDR3 amino acids: CASKQGLAKNIQYF. The CDR3 DNA follows: TGTGCCAGCAAGCAGGGACTAGCGAAAAACATTCAGTACTTC.